These T cell receptor beta chains were read from a single sample in a study of blood T cell repertoires in COVID-19. Here immunoSEQ multiplex PCR was the method, and the copy in TCRdb shows in-frame clones only, minus some. Of 60,000 to 85,000 clones listed, 60% to 80% were seen once; the top ten hold more than 10%. Source material: peripheral blood. These receptors all come from a human donor in a cohort sampled during active COVID-19. Each CDR3 is given with its conserved first and last residue. The order of the fields is J gene, clone size, D gene, CDR3 length, V gene, CDR3 DNA, CDR3 protein. D genes are given only for firm matches. For some rows the clone size is stated as once, few or many, or as a class when expanded; others skip it.

TRBJ2-5 . . 14 TRBV10-3 TGTGCCATCAGTGAGTACGACTACCAAGAGACCCAGTACTTC CAISEYDYQETQYF
TRBJ2-1 . TRBD2 15 TRBV6-5 TGTGCCACTACGGGACGGGGGGGGTTCTACAATGAGCAGTTCTTC CATTGRGGFYNEQFF
TRBJ1-3 few TRBD1 15 TRBV6-5 TGTGCCAGCAGTAACAGGGGGCAGACTGGAAACACCATATATTTT CASSNRGQTGNTIYF
TRBJ2-2 once . 16 TRBV7-9 TGTGCCAGCAGCTTAGCTGCGAGGAGGGACACCGGGGAGCTGTTTTTT CASSLAARRDTGELFF
TRBJ1-2 . . 12 TRBV12-3/TRBV12-4 TGTGTCTCAGGGACAAATAACTATGGCTACACCTTC CVSGTNNYGYTF
TRBJ2-5 . . 13 TRBV9 TGTGCCAGCAGCGTAACAGGGCCAGAGACCCAGTACTTC CASSVTGPETQYF
TRBJ2-5 . TRBD1 15 TRBV6-5 TGTGCCAGCAGTTTCGCACAGGGGGCTGTGGAGACCCAGTACTTC CASSFAQGAVETQYF
TRBJ2-1 . TRBD2 16 TRBV5-6 TGTGCCAGCAGCCTACGGGGGGTAGGATCCTACAATGAGCAGTTCTTC CASSLRGVGSYNEQFF
TRBJ2-2 . . 17 TRBV3-1/TRBV3-2 TGTGCCAGCAGCCATGATAGGGGGGGCGCGGACACCGGGGAGCTGTTTTTT CASSHDRGGADTGELFF
TRBJ2-7 . . 15 TRBV4-3 TGCGCCAGCAGCCATGGGGGGGCCGAGGCCTACGAGCAGTACTTC CASSHGGAEAYEQYF
TRBJ2-5 . . 14 TRBV11-2 TGTGCCAGCAGCTCTCGTGCGATCCAAGAGACCCAGTACTTC CASSSRAIQETQYF
TRBJ1-4 . . 14 TRBV18 TGTGCCAGCTCACCCCACACAACTAATGAAAAACTGTTTTTT CASSPHTTNEKLFF
TRBJ1-1 once . 13 TRBV30 TGTGCCTGGAGAGGACAGAAAAACACTGAAGCTTTCTTT CAWRGQKNTEAFF
TRBJ2-2 . . 13 TRBV7-2 TGTGCCAGCAGCTACTCGAACACCGGGGAGCTGTTTTTT CASSYSNTGELFF
TRBJ2-2 . TRBD2 15 TRBV5-4 TGTGCCAGCAGCACTAGCGGGAGACAACCCGGGGAGCTGTTTTTT CASSTSGRQPGELFF
TRBJ2-7 . . 14 TRBV30 TGTGCCTGGAGTGTCGGTAGGAGCTCCTACGAGCAGTACTTC CAWSVGRSSYEQYF